The 5 T cell receptor beta chains given below trace back to one sample, sequenced in a study of blood T cells in healthy people across ages. Through a sample-barcoded 5' primer and a J-beta primer mix, a second PCR was run for roughly 6 to 12 cycles. TCRdb passed the 5' RACE reads through MiXCR, listing each CDR3 protein once. The data show approximately 2,000,000 distinct CDR3 sequences, 39% seen once. Sequencing input: blood. These TCRs come from a human donor in good health.

The sample holds a few counts of this clonotype. This sequence joins TRBV18 and TRBJ2-1; 10 positions match TRBD1. There are 16 residues in the CDR3. V gave up 0 bases and J gave up 3 bases; unmatched junction bases: 2. From germline, CDR1 is KGHSH and CDR2 LQKENI. The CDR3 loop reads CASSPPGQGIYNEQFF. CDR3 DNA: TGTGCCAGCTCACCACCGGGACAGGGGATCTACAATGAGCAGTTCTTC.

This clonotype was recorded a few times. This chain connects TRBV4-2 to TRBJ1-2; a weak D match, TRBD1 (6 bases). Germline loops: CDR1 LGHNA, CDR2 YNFKEQ. Trimming took off 3 bases at V and 5 bases at J, with 22 bases between the two ends. This CDR3 has 17 amino acids. As DNA, the CDR3 is TGTGCCAGCAGCCAGGCCGAATCCAGGGGACTAATTTATGGCTACACCTTC. Amino acid sequence: CASSQAESRGLIYGYTF.

This clonotype was detected only a few times. J is TRBJ2-1 and V is TRBV7-8, with TRBD2 matching 9 bases. Germline V CDR1 and CDR2: SGHVS, FQNEAQ. Trimming cost V 1 base and J 10 bases; bases outside gene matches: 11. The CDR3 covers 16 residues. The CDR3 loop is CASSLVRSGGPIEQFF. CDR3 DNA: TGTGCCAGCAGCTTAGTTCGTAGCGGGGGCCCTATAGAGCAGTTCTTC.

This chain links TRBV6-2 or TRBV6-3 with TRBJ2-1, with TRBD2 matching 16 bases. This CDR3 spans 19 amino acids. V lost 4 bases and J lost 0; bases outside the gene matches: 6. Germline-derived CDR1 and CDR2 are MNHEY and SVGEGT. The CDR3 here is CASSSGLAGGRSSYNEQFF. In DNA form, the CDR3 reads TGTGCCAGCAGTTCGGGACTAGCGGGGGGGAGGAGCTCCTACAATGAGCAGTTCTTC.

The V gene is TRBV11-3, the J gene TRBJ2-5, with TRBD1 matching over 8 bases. Germline lookup yields CDR1 SGHNT and CDR2 YENEEA. This CDR3 region has 19 residues. After removal of 5 bases from V and 1 base from J, the junction contained 18 bases not matched to a gene. CDR3 loop: CASSPRDRGEEAFQETQYF. As DNA, the CDR3 is TGTGCCAGCAGCCCTCGAGACAGGGGAGAAGAGGCATTCCAAGAGACCCAGTACTTC.